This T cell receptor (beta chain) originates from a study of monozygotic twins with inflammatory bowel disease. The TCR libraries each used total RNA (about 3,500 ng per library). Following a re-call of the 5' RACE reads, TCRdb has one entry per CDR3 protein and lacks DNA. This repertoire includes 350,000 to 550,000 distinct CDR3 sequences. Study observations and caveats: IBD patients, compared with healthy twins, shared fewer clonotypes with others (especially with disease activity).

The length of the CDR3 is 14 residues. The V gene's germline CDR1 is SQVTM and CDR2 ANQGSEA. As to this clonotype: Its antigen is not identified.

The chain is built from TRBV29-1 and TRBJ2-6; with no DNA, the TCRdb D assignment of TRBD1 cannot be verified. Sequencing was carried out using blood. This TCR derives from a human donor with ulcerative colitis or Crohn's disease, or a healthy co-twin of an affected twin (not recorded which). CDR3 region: CSVLTGHGANVLTF.